This paragraph covers one TCR beta chain sequence. The source of the sample is a study of blood T cell repertoires in COVID-19. CDR1 is SGHTA, CDR2 FQGNSA, per germline. The CDR3 has 14 residues. V shed 5 bases, J shed 4 bases, and the junction held 6 bases outside the gene matches. Original analysis: Estimates of nucleated cell counts were drawn from the amplification of reference gene primers. The protocol was immunoSEQ multiplex PCR, while the TCRdb copy is restricted to in-frame clones and leaves out a portion. V and J calls and clone size come straight from that table; D and trimming were deduced from the DNA. The data hold around 200,000 clones, with approximately 86% observed a single time.

Material: peripheral blood. This TCR derives from a man aged 35-49 years with active or convalescent COVID-19. This chain links TRBV7-2 with TRBJ2-5; 8 nucleotides match TRBD2. The CDR3 sequence: CASSPWAGGETQYF. Here the CDR3 DNA reads TGTGCCAGCAGCCCGTGGGCGGGGGGAGAGACCCAGTACTTC. Filled out from reference TRBV7-2 and TRBJ2-5, the complete variable domain reads GAGVSQSPSNKVTEKGKDVELRCDPISGHTALYWYRQSLGQGLEFLIYFQGNSAPDKSGLPSDRFSAERTGGSVSTLTIQRTQQEDSAVYLCASSPWAGGETQYFGPGTRLLVL.